Listed below are T cell receptor beta chains from one sample, sequenced in a study of regulatory T cells in long-lasting Graves disease. A single record per CDR3 protein comes from TCRdb applying MiXCR to the multiplex PCR reads. The sample has 350,000 to 450,000 distinct CDR3 sequences, 10% to 15% seen once. These same records also appear under a second study, on T cells in Graves' hyperthyroidism and ophthalmopathy.

Specimen: peripheral blood mononuclear cells (PBMCs), collected at new diagnosis, from a patient treated with antithyroid drugs. The source is a woman aged 18-35 years with Graves disease. CDR3s include the opening cysteine and the closing phenylalanine or tryptophan.

J gene: TRBJ2-1
V gene: TRBV12-3/TRBV12-4
CDR3 protein: CASSFWESSYNEQFF

J gene: TRBJ2-1
V gene: TRBV20-1
CDR3 protein: CSARVPGLAGEYNEQFF

J gene: TRBJ1-2
V gene: TRBV6-1
CDR3 protein: CASRMDRVRYGYTF

J gene: TRBJ1-2
V gene: TRBV7-8
CDR3 protein: CASSSDRSYGYTF

J gene: TRBJ1-6
V gene: TRBV11-2
CDR3 protein: CASSLWTGANSPLHF

J gene: NA
V gene: TRBV2
CDR3 protein: CASSEPRVIGQGWETQYF

J gene: TRBJ2-3
V gene: TRBV15
CDR3 protein: CATLRMDTQYF

J gene: TRBJ1-2
V gene: TRBV2
CDR3 protein: CASSGQQGYTF

J gene: TRBJ2-1
V gene: TRBV28
CDR3 protein: CASSLSLDRGSDYEQFF

J gene: TRBJ1-2
V gene: TRBV7-2
CDR3 protein: CASSSRTGYYGYTF

J gene: TRBJ1-1
V gene: TRBV20-1
CDR3 protein: CSAHRPGHAFF

J gene: TRBJ1-4
V gene: TRBV6-5
CDR3 protein: CASSYAQGATNEKLFF

J gene: TRBJ2-1
V gene: TRBV7-8
CDR3 protein: CASSLEASLNEQFF

J gene: TRBJ2-1
V gene: TRBV19
CDR3 protein: CASSSESIVSYNEQFF

J gene: TRBJ2-1
V gene: TRBV24-1
CDR3 protein: CATSDLQATAYNEQFF

J gene: TRBJ1-4
V gene: TRBV7-2
CDR3 protein: CASSLTTNEKLFF

J gene: TRBJ1-6
V gene: TRBV24-1
CDR3 protein: CATISPPLQGSGNSPLHF

J gene: TRBJ2-2
V gene: TRBV6-1
CDR3 protein: CASSKLAGILSGELFF

J gene: TRBJ2-1
V gene: TRBV12-3/TRBV12-4
CDR3 protein: CASSTPSPFAYNEQFF

J gene: TRBJ2-3
V gene: TRBV2
CDR3 protein: CASKAIDSADTQYF

J gene: TRBJ2-4
V gene: TRBV30
CDR3 protein: CAWSVGGIQYF

J gene: TRBJ1-5
V gene: TRBV19
CDR3 protein: CASSRQTFQPQHF

J gene: TRBJ1-6
V gene: TRBV20-1
CDR3 protein: CSAREGTGHSPLHF

J gene: TRBJ1-2
V gene: TRBV19
CDR3 protein: CASSTRQGRGYGYTF

J gene: TRBJ2-4
V gene: TRBV20-1
CDR3 protein: CSARPLGGNIQYF

J gene: TRBJ1-2
V gene: TRBV2
CDR3 protein: CASTRNYGYTF

J gene: TRBJ1-6
V gene: TRBV20-1
CDR3 protein: CSATLPRGTTNSPLHF

J gene: TRBJ2-2
V gene: TRBV10-3
CDR3 protein: CAISPGGGGGAFGELFF

J gene: TRBJ2-1
V gene: TRBV29-1
CDR3 protein: CSVVGTTYNEQFF

J gene: TRBJ1-2
V gene: TRBV6-5
CDR3 protein: CASSYNGVSDGYTF

J gene: TRBJ2-2
V gene: TRBV7-3
CDR3 protein: CASSSTLEDRELFF

J gene: TRBJ1-1
V gene: TRBV4-1
CDR3 protein: CASSRNRGNTEAFF

J gene: TRBJ2-4
V gene: TRBV12-3/TRBV12-4
CDR3 protein: CASSTPWGEVDIQYF

J gene: TRBJ2-1
V gene: TRBV12-3/TRBV12-4
CDR3 protein: CASSFVRGTSFRNEQFF

J gene: TRBJ2-3
V gene: TRBV27
CDR3 protein: CASSLTGVTGTQYF

J gene: TRBJ2-3
V gene: TRBV12-3/TRBV12-4
CDR3 protein: CASSILAGGQDHTSFTDTQYF

J gene: TRBJ2-1
V gene: TRBV6-2/TRBV6-3
CDR3 protein: CASVRQGGTYNEQFF

J gene: TRBJ2-1
V gene: TRBV6-2/TRBV6-3
CDR3 protein: CASSYSRAGLAGSYNEQFF

J gene: TRBJ2-7
V gene: TRBV27
CDR3 protein: CASALDRGLSYEQYF

J gene: TRBJ1-1
V gene: TRBV19
CDR3 protein: CAVRASENTEAFF

J gene: TRBJ2-5
V gene: TRBV29-1
CDR3 protein: CSVEDRDYSSATQYF

J gene: TRBJ1-1
V gene: TRBV20-1
CDR3 protein: CSAIRGNTEAFF

J gene: TRBJ2-1
V gene: TRBV6-2/TRBV6-3
CDR3 protein: CASDGGGSYNEQFF

J gene: TRBJ2-5
V gene: TRBV6-2/TRBV6-3
CDR3 protein: CASSYSLAGAEETQYF

J gene: TRBJ1-3
V gene: TRBV6-5
CDR3 protein: CASSSGTGLHYYGNTIYF

J gene: TRBJ2-1
V gene: TRBV6-2/TRBV6-3
CDR3 protein: CASTLGTGGARSYNEQFF

J gene: TRBJ2-3
V gene: TRBV27
CDR3 protein: CASRAKRGLAGWGDTQYF

J gene: TRBJ1-5
V gene: TRBV7-8
CDR3 protein: CASSLEGWVSNQPQHF

J gene: TRBJ2-2
V gene: TRBV7-9
CDR3 protein: CASSSQGTGELFF

J gene: TRBJ2-1
V gene: TRBV18
CDR3 protein: CASSPPLTSPKDNEQFF

J gene: TRBJ1-2
V gene: TRBV7-8
CDR3 protein: CASSLGVRGTDGYTF

J gene: TRBJ1-1
V gene: TRBV5-4
CDR3 protein: CASSTGVMNTEAFF

J gene: TRBJ1-4
V gene: TRBV12-3/TRBV12-4
CDR3 protein: CASSQQGGLEKLFF

J gene: TRBJ2-1
V gene: TRBV6-2/TRBV6-3
CDR3 protein: CASSWDRDNEQFF